This T cell receptor (beta chain) was recorded in a study of T cell responses to AZD1222 COVID-19 vaccine (dated by TCRdb to the early 2020s). About the full investigation: TCR sequencing covered fewer than 250 trial participants: approximately 200 given two doses of AZD1222 and 26 given two doses of MenACWY control vaccine. Enrollment into the trials was organized by age into subgroups of 18-55, 56-69 and 70-plus years, and those subgroups contained approximately 160, 26 and 62 TCR-sequenced participants, respectively.

The study at large found these results: After two AZD1222 doses, both the breadth and the depth of spike-specific TCRs were significantly higher than at day 0 and than in MenACWY recipients. Reportedly, close to half of the unique spike-specific TCRs recognized epitopes lying outside the regions that are mutated in the B.1.351 and B.1.1.7 variants. Because no samples from the day 14 peak response were available, repertoires could be characterized only after the peak T cell response. Participants were mostly white British, with more females than males. The authors suggested clonal diversity may have been underestimated. Only five to seven AZD1222 recipients were SARS-CoV-2 seropositive at baseline, limiting conclusions about previously exposed vaccinees. The 56-69-year group was small, and its depth increase did not reach significance, likely because of low power. The whole spike protein was spanned by vaccine-associated CD4 TCRs, and dominant responses were seen in regions 160-218 and 743-854.

The CDR3 holds 14 amino acids from the cysteine to the phenylalanine. The DNA shown is the 42-base CDR3, in frame from base 1. Based on the germline V gene, the CDR1 and CDR2 sequences are SNHLY and FYNNEI. V is pared back by 1 base and J by 5 bases, with 12 bases lying between the germline termini. This specimen's time point label, per the study, means: about 28 days (+/-7) after the second vaccine dose. AZD1222 recipients whose second dose came at about 4 weeks and those whose second dose came at about 12 weeks were combined into one group, since spike-specific TCR depth and breadth did not differ between the two schedules. Vaccinee samples came from UK trials COV001 and COV002, including a single-blind randomized controlled phase 2/3 trial of AZD1222 (ChAdOx1 nCoV-19) in healthy adults. For TCRbeta chain sequencing, PBMC samples from trial participants were taken at day 0 and at day 28 after the second dose.

The CDR3 regions of human TCRbeta chains were analyzed by immunosequencing. The authors' analysis ran thus. TCRs in the repertoires were compared against a reference library of SARS-CoV-2-specific TCRs that had been generated with the MIRA antigen-specificity platform. Breadth was defined as the fraction of unique TCRs that were SARS-CoV-2-associated. Depth was defined as the fraction of total T cells that were SARS-CoV-2-associated. Using the MIRA data, every spike-specific TCR was mapped to the spike region that the TCR reacted to and assigned to either a CD4 or a CD8 class. Log10-transformed breadth and depth values were compared by one-way ANOVA with Sidak's multiple comparisons tests. TCRdb provides this immuneACCESS table in a form limited to in-frame rearrangements. Some clones are lacking; in checked studies, under half of them reflect an unresolved V gene, and why the rest are absent is not known. The V and J calls and clone size come from that table; D and trimming were worked out from the DNA. Across this sample there are roughly 120,000 clones, with about 86% seen only once. The ten biggest clones cover approximately 15% of the sample.

A note on this clone: Which antigen it targets is not known. No base-level quality is on record; no much larger clone is a single base apart.

The receptor's source is an adult who received the AZD1222 COVID-19 vaccine. The receptor chain draws on TRBV2 and TRBJ2-7; the D element could tentatively be TRBD1 or TRBD2, as 6 bases agree for each. Sequences were derived from peripheral blood, sampled 28 days after the second AZD1222 dose. The DNA reads TGTGCCAGCAGTGAAGTGGGGGGCGACGACGAGCAGTACTTC. It is translated as CASSEVGGDDEQYF.